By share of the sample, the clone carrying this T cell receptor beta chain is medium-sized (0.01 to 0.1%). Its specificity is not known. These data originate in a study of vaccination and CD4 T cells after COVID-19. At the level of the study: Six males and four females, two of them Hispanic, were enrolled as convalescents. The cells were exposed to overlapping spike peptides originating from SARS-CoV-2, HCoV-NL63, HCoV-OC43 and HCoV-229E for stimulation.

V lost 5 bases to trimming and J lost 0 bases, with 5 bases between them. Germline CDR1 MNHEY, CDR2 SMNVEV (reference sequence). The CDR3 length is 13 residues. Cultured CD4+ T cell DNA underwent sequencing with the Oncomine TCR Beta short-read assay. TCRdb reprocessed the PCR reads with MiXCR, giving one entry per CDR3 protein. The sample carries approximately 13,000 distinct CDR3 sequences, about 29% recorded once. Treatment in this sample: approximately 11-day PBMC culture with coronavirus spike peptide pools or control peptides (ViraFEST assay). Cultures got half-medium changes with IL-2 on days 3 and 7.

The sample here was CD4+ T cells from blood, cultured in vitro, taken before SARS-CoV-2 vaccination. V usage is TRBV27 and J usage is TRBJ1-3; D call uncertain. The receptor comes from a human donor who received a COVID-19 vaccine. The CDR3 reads CASSPLSGNTIYF. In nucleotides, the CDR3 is TGTGCCAGCAGTCCCCTCTCTGGAAACACCATATATTTT.